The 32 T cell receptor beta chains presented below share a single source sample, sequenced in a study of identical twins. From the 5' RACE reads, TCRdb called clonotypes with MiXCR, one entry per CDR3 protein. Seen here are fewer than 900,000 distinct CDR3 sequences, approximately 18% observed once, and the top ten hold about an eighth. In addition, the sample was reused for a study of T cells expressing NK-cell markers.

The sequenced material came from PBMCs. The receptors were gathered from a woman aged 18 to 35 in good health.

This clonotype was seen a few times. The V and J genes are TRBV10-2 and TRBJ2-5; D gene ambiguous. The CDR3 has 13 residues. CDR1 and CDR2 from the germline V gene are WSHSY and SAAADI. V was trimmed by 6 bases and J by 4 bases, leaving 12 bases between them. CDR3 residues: CASRPTVSETQYF. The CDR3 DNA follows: TGCGCCAGCAGGCCCACGGTTTCAGAGACCCAGTACTTC.

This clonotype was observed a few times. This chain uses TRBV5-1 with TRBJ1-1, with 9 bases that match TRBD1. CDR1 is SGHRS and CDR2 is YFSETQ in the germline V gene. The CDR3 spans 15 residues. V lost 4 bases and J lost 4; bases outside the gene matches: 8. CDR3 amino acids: CASSAGQGSRTEAFF. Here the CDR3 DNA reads TGCGCCAGCAGCGCGGGACAGGGTAGTCGCACTGAAGCTTTCTTT.

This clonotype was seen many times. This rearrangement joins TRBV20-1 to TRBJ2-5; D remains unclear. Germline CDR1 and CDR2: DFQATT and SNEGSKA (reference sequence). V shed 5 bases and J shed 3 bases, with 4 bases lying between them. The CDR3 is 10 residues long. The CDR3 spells CSALEETQYF. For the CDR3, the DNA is TGCAGTGCTCTAGAAGAGACCCAGTACTTC.

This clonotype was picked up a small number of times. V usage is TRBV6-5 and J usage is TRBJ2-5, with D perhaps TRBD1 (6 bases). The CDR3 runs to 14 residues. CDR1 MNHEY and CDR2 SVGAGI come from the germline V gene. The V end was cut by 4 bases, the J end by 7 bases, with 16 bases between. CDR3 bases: TGTGCCAGCAGTTCGAAAACAGGGAGCCCGACCCAGTACTTC. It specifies CASSSKTGSPTQYF.

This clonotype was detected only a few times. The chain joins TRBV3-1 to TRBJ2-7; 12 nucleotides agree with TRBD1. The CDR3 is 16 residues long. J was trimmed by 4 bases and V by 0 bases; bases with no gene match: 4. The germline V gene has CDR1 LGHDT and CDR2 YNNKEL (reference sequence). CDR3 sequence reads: CASSQDQGQGAYEQYF. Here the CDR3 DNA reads TGTGCCAGCAGCCAAGATCAGGGACAGGGGGCTTACGAGCAGTACTTC.

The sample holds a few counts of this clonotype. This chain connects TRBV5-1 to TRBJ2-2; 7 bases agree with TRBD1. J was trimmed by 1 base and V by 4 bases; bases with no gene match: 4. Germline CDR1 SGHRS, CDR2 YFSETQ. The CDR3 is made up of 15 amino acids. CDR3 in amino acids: CASSGRTGNTGELFF. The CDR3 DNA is TGCGCCAGCAGCGGAAGGACAGGGAACACCGGGGAGCTGTTTTTT.

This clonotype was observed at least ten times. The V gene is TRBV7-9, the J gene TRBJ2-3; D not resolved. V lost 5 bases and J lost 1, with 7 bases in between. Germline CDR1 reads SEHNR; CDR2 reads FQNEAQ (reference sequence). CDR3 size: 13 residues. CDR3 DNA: TGTGCCAGCAGCCCGACTGGCACAGATACGCAGTATTTT. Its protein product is CASSPTGTDTQYF.

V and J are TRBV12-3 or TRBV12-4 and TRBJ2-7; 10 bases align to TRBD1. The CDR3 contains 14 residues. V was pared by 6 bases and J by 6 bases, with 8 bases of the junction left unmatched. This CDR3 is CASRPGQGFGEQYF. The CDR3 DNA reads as TGTGCCAGCAGACCGGGACAGGGGTTTGGCGAGCAGTACTTC.

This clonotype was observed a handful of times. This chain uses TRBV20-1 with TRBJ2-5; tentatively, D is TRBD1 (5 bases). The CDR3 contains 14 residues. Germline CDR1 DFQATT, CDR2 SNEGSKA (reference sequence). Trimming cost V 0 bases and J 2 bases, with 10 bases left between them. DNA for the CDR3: TGCAGTGCTAGAGAAGGGGCGTTGCAAGAGACCCAGTACTTC. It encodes CSAREGALQETQYF.

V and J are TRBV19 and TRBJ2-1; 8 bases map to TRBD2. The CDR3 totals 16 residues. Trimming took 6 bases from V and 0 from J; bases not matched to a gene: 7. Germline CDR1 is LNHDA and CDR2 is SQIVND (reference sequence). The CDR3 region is CASRPRGGSSYNEQFF. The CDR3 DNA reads TGTGCCAGTAGACCACGGGGGGGAAGCTCCTACAATGAGCAGTTCTTC.

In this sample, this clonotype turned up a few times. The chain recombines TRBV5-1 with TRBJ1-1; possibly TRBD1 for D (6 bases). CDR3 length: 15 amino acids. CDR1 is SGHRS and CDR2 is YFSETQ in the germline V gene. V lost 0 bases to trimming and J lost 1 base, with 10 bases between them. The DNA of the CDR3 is TGCGCCAGCAGCTTGGTCCAGGGACAGAACACTGAAGCTTTCTTT. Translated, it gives CASSLVQGQNTEAFF.

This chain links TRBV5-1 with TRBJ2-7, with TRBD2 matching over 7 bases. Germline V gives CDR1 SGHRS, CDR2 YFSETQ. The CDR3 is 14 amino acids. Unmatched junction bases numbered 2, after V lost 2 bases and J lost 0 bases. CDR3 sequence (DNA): TGCGCCAGCAGCTTCTCTAGCGGCTCCTACGAGCAGTACTTC. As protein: CASSFSSGSYEQYF.

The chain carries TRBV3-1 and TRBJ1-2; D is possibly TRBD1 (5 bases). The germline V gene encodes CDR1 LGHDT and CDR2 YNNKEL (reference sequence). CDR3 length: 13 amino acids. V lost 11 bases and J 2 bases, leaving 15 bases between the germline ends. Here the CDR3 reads CASRGSLNYGYTF. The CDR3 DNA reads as TGTGCCTCCCGGGGCAGCCTGAACTATGGCTACACCTTC.

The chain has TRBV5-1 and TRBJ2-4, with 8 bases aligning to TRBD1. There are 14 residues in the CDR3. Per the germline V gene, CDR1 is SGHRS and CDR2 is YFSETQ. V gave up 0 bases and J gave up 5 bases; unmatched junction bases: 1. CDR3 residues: CASSLVQGENIQYF. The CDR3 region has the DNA TGCGCCAGCAGCTTGGTACAGGGGGAAAACATTCAGTACTTC.

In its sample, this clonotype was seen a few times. The CDR3 bases are TGTGCCAGCAGTTTGAAGGTATTCGAGCAGTACTTC. Translating gives CASSLKVFEQYF. This rearrangement joins TRBV12-3 or TRBV12-4 to TRBJ2-7; D gene uncertain. The CDR3 sequence is 12 residues long. V dropped 3 bases and J dropped 6 bases, with 9 bases sitting between them.

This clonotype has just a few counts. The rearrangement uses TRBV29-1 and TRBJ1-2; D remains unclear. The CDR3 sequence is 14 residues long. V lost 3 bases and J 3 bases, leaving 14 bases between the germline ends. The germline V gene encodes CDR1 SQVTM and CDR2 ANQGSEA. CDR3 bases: TGCAGCGTTGAGATGGAGGGCCAGGACTATGGCTACACCTTC. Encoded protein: CSVEMEGQDYGYTF.

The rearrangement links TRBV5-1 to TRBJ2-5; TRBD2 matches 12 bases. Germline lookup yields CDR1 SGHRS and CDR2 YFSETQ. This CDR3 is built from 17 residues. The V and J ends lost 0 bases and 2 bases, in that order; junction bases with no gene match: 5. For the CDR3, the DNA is TGCGCCAGCAGCTTGGCTGCTAGCGGGGGGGATCAAGAGACCCAGTACTTC. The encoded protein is CASSLAASGGDQETQYF.

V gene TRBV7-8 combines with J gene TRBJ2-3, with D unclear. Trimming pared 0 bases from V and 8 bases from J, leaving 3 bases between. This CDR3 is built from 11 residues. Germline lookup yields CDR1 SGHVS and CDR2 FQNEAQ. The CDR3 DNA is TGTGCCAGCAGCTTAGCTGTTACGCAGTATTTT. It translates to CASSLAVTQYF.

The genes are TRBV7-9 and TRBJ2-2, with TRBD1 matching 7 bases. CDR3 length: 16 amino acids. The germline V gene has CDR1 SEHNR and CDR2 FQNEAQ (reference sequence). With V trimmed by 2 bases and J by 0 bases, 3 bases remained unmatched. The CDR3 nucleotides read TGTGCCAGCAGCTTAAAGCAGGGGGCGAACACCGGGGAGCTGTTTTTT. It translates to CASSLKQGANTGELFF.

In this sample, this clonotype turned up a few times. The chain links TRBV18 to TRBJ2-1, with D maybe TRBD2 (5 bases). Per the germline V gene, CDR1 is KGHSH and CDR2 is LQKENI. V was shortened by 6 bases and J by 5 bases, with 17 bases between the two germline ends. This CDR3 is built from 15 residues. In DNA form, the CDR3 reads TGTGCCAGCTCCCCCTGGGGAGCTGCGGACAATGAGCAGTTCTTC. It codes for CASSPWGAADNEQFF.

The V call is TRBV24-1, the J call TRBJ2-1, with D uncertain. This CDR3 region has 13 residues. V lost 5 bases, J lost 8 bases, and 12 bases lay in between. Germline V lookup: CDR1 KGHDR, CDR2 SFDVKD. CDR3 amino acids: CATSASGRYEQFF. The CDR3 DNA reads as TGTGCCACCAGTGCCTCAGGCAGGTATGAGCAGTTCTTC.

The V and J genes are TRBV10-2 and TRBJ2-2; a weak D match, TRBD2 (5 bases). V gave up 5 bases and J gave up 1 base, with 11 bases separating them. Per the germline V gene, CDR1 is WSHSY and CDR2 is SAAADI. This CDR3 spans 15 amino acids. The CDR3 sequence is CASSPLGWNTGELFF. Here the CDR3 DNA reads TGCGCCAGCAGTCCACTAGGATGGAACACCGGGGAGCTGTTTTTT.

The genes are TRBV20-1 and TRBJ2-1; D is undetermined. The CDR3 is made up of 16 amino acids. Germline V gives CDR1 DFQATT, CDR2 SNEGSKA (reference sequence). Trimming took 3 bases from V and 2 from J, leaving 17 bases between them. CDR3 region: CSARGRGRLPYNEQFF. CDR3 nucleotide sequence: TGCAGTGCTAGGGGTAGAGGACGCCTACCCTACAATGAGCAGTTCTTC.

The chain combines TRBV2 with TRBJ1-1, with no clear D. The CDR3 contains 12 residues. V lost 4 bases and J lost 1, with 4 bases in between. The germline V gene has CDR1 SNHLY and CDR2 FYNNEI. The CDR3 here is CASSVSNTEAFF. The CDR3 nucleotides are TGTGCCAGCAGTGTTTCGAACACTGAAGCTTTCTTT.

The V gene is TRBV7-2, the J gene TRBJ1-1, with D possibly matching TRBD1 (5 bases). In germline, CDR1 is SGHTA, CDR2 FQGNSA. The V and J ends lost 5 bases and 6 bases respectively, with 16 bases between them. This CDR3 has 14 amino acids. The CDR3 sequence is CASSPIAGGSEAFF. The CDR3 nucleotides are TGTGCCAGCAGCCCTATCGCGGGGGGGTCTGAAGCTTTCTTT. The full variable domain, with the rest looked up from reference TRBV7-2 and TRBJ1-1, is GAGVSQSPSNKVTEKGKDVELRCDPISGHTALYWYRQSLGQGLEFLIYFQGNSAPDKSGLPSDRFSAERTGGSVSTLTIQRTQQEDSAVYLCASSPIAGGSEAFFGQGTRLTVV.

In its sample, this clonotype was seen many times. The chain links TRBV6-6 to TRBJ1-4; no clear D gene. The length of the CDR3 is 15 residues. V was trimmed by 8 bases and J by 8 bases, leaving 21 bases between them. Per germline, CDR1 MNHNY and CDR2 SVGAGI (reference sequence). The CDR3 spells CASSSTRGIQEKLFF. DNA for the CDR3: TGTGCCAGCTCCTCGACGAGAGGAATACAGGAAAAACTGTTTTTT.

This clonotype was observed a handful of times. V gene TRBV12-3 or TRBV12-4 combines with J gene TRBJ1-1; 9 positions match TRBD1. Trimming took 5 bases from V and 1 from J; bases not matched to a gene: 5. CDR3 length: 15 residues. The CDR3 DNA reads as TGTGCCAGCAGTCCGGGACAGGGAGCGAACACTGAAGCTTTCTTT. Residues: CASSPGQGANTEAFF.

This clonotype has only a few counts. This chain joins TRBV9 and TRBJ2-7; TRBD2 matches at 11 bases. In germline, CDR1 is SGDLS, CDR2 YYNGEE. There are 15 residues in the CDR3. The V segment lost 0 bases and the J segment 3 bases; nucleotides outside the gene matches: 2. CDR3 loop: CASSVGLAGGYEQYF. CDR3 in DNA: TGTGCCAGCAGCGTAGGGCTAGCGGGAGGCTACGAGCAGTACTTC.

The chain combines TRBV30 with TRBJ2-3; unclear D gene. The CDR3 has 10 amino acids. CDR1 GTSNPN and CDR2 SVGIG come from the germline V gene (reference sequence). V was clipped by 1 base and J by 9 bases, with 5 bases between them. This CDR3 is CAWSEGTQYF. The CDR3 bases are TGTGCCTGGAGTGAGGGAACGCAGTATTTT.

CDR3 sequence reads: CASSSQRPPHRTQYF. The CDR3 DNA reads as TGTGCCAGCAGCTCACAGAGGCCTCCCCATCGGACCCAGTACTTC. This chain connects TRBV7-9 to TRBJ2-5; no clear D. Trimming removed 4 bases from V and 7 bases from J, with 19 bases in between. Per the germline V gene, CDR1 is SEHNR and CDR2 is FQNEAQ (reference sequence). This CDR3 comprises 15 residues.

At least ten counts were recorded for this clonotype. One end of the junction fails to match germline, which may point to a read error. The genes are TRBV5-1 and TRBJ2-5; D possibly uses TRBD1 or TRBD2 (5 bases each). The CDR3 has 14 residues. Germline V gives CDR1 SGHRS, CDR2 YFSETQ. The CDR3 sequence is CASSLGTNQETQYF. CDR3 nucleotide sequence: TGTGCCAGCAGTCTTGGGACCAACCAAGAGACCCAGTACTTC.

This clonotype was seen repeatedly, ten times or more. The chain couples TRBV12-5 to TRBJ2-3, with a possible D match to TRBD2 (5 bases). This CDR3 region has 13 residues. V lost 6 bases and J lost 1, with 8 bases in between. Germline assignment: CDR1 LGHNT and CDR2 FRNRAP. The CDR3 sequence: CASGRSGTDTQYF. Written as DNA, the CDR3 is TGTGCTAGTGGCCGTAGCGGCACAGATACGCAGTATTTT. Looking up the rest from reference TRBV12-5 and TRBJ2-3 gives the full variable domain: DARVTQTPRHKVTEMGQEVTMRCQPILGHNTVFWYRQTMMQGLELLAYFRNRAPLDDSGMPKDRFSAEMPDATLATLKIQPSEPRDSAVYFCASGRSGTDTQYFGPGTRLTVL.